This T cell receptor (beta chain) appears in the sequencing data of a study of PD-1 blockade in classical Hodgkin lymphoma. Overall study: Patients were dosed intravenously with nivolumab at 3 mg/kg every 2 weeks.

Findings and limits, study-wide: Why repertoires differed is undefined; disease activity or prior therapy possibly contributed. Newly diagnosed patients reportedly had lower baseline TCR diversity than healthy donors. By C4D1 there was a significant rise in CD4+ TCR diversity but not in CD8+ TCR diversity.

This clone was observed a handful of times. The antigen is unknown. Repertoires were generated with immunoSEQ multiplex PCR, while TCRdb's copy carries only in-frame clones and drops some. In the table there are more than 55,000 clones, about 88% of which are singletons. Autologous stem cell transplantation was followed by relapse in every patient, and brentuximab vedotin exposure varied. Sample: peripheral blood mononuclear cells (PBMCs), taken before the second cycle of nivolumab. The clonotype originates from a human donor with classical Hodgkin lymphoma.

This CDR3 reads CASIPSGAIIYGYTF. The CDR3 DNA reads TGTGCCAGCATCCCTTCGGGGGCAATTATCTATGGCTACACCTTC. The chain is built from TRBV7-9 and TRBJ1-2; D is perhaps TRBD1 (6 bases). The germline V gene has CDR1 SEHNR and CDR2 FQNEAQ (reference sequence). The CDR3 loop spans 15 amino acids. V lost 7 bases to trimming and J lost 4 bases, with 19 bases between them. Filled out from reference TRBV7-9 and TRBJ1-2, the complete variable domain reads DTGVSQNPRHKITKRGQNVTFRCDPISEHNRLYWYRQTLGQGPEFLTYFQNEAQLEKSRLLSDRFSAERPKGSFSTLEIQRTEQGDSAMYLCASIPSGAIIYGYTFGSGTRLTVV.